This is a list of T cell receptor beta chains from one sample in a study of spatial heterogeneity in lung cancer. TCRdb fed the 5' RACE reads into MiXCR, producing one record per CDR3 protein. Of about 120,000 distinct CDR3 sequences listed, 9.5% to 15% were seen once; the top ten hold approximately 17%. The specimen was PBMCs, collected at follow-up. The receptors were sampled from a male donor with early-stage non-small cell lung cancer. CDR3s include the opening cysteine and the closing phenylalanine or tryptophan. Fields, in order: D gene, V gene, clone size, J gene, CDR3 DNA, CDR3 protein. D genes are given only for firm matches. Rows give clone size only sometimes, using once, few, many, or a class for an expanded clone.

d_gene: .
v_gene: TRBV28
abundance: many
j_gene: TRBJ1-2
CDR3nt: TGTGCCAGCTCGGGTCGAAATGGCTACACCTTC
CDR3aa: CASSGRNGYTF

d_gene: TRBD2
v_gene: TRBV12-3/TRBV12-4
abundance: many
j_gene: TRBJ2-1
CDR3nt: TGTGCCAGCGTATTAAGCGGGGGGTACAATGAGCAGTTCTTC
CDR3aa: CASVLSGGYNEQFF

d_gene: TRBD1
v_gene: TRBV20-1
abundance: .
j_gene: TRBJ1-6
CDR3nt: TGCAGTGCTAGTGTAAGGGACAGGGCTAATTCACCCCTCCACTTT
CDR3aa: CSASVRDRANSPLHF

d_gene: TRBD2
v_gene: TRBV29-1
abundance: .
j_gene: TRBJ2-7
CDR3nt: TGCAGCGTTTCCCGGACTAGCGGGAGCTCCTACGAGCAGTACTTC
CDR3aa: CSVSRTSGSSYEQYF

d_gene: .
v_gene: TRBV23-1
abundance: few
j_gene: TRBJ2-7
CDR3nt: TGCGCCAGCAGTCAATCCGGGACGGGTGAATCCTACGAGCAGTACTTC
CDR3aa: CASSQSGTGESYEQYF

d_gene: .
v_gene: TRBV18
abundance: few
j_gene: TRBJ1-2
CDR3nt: TGTGCCAGCTCACCGGACAAACTCTATGGCTACACCTTC
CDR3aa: CASSPDKLYGYTF

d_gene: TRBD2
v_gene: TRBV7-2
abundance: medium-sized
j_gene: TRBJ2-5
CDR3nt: TGTGCCAGCAGCTCCAGGACTAGCGGGGGGCTAAAAGAGACCCAGTACTTC
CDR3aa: CASSSRTSGGLKETQYF

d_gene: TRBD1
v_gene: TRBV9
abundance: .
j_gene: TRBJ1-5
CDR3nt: TGTGCCAGCAGCGACGAGACAGGGAATCAGCCCCAGCATTTT
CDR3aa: CASSDETGNQPQHF

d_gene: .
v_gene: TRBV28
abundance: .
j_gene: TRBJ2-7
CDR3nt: TGTGCCACCCGCCGCTGGGGGATTGGCGACGAGCAGTACTTC
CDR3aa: CATRRWGIGDEQYF

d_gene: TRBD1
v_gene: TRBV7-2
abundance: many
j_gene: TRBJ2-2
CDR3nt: TGTGCCAGCAGCCCCACGGCAGGGGGCGTATCTGGGGAGCTGTTTTTT
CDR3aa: CASSPTAGGVSGELFF

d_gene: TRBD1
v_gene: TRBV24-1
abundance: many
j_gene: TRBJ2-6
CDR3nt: TGTGCCACCAGTGATTCGACAGGGGGCCCTCTCCCTGGGGCCAACGTCCTGACTTTC
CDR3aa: CATSDSTGGPLPGANVLTF

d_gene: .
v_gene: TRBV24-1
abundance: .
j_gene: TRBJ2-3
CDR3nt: TGTGCCACCAGTGGGGGAGATACGCAGTATTTT
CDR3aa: CATSGGDTQYF

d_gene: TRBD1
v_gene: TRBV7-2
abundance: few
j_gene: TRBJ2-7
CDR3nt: TGTGCCAGCAGCTGGGGACAGGTCTACGAGCAGTACTTC
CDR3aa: CASSWGQVYEQYF

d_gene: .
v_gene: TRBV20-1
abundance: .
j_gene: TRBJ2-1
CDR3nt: TGCAGTGCTAGACCGACCTCCTACAATGAGCAGTTCTTC
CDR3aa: CSARPTSYNEQFF

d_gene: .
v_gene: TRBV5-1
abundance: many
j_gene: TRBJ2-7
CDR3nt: TGCGCCAGCAGCTTGGAGGCCAGTACCTACGAGCAGTACTTC
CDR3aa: CASSLEASTYEQYF

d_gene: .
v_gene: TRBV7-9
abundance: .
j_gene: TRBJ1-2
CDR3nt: TGTGCCAGCAGCTTAGCCGGGACACATAATGGCTACACCTTC
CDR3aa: CASSLAGTHNGYTF

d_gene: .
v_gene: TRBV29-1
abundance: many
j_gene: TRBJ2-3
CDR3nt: TGCAGCGTGGGACTCCTCGCCGGAGATACGCAGTATTTT
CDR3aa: CSVGLLAGDTQYF

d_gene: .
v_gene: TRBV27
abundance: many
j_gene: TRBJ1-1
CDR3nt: TGTGCCAGCAGTTTCAAGGCAGGGTCGGGGAACACTGAAGCTTTCTTT
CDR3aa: CASSFKAGSGNTEAFF

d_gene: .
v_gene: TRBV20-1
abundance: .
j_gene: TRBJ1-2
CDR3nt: TGCAGTGCTAGAGATGGGCCAGGGGCCCGTGGCTACACCTTC
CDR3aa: CSARDGPGARGYTF

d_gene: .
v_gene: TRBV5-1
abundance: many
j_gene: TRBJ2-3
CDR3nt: TGCGCCAGCGCTCGGGGGGCCACAGATACGCAGTATTTT
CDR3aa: CASARGATDTQYF

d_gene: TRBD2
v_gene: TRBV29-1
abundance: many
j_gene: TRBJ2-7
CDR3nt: TGCAGCGTTGGGGCTTCAGCGGGGGGCCGTTACGAGCAGTACTTC
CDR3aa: CSVGASAGGRYEQYF

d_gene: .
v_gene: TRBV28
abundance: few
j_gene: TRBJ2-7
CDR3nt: TGTGCCAGCAGCGACAGCTCCTACGAGCAGTACTTC
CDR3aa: CASSDSSYEQYF

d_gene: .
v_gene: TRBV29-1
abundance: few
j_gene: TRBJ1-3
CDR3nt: TGCAGCGCTCGGGACCGCTGGGGTGGAAACACCAGATATTTT
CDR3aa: CSARDRWGGNTRYF

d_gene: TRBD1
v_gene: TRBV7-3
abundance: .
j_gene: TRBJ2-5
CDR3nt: TGTGCCAGCAGCCGTGGGACAGGGGGCCAAGAGACCCAGTACTTC
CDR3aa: CASSRGTGGQETQYF

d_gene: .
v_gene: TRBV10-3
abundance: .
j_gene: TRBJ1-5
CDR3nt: TGTGCCATCTCCCTGGACGCTTTCAATCAGCCCCAGCATTTT
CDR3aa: CAISLDAFNQPQHF

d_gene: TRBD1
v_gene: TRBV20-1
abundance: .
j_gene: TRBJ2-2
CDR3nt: TGCAGTGCTAGCAAGGGGACAGTGCCCACCGGGGAGCTGTTTTTT
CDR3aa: CSASKGTVPTGELFF

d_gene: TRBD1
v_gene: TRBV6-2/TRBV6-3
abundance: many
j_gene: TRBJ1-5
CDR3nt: TGTGCCAGCAGCCTCACTGTGGACAGGGGGCGGGTCGGCAATCAGCCCCAGCATTTT
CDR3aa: CASSLTVDRGRVGNQPQHF

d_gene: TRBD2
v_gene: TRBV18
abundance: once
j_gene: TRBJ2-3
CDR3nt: TGTGCCAGCTCGATCTTCGGGGGGGCAAGCACAGATACGCAGTATTTT
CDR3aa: CASSIFGGASTDTQYF

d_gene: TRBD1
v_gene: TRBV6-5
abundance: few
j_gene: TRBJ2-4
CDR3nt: TGTGCCAGCAGCCAGGGACAGGGATCCAAAAACATTCAGTACTTC
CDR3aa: CASSQGQGSKNIQYF

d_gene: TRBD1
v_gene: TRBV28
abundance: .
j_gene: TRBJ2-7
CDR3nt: TGTGCCAGCGGCCGGACAGGGCCCGAGCAGTACTTC
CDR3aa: CASGRTGPEQYF

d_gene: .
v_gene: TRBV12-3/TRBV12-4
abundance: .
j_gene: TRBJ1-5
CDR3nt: TGTGCCAGCAGTCCCCGCGGAGGGGATCAGCCCCAGCATTTT
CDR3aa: CASSPRGGDQPQHF

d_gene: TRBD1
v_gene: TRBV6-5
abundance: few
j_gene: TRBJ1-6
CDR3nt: TGTGCCAGCAGGCCACAGGGACAGTATTCACCCCTCCACTTT
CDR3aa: CASRPQGQYSPLHF

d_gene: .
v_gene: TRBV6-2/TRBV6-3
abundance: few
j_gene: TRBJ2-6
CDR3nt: TGTGCCAGCAGTTACAGCTATGGGGGCCGGCGCTCTGGGGCCAACGTCCTGACTTTC
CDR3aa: CASSYSYGGRRSGANVLTF

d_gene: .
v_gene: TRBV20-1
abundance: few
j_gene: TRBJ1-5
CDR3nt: TGCAGTGCTAGGGGGAGGAGTACGCAGGGGAATCAGCCCCAGCATTTT
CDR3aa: CSARGRSTQGNQPQHF

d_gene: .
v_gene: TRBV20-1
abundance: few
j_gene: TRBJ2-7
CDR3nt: TGCAGTGCTGTCCCAGGGTGGGGTGAGCAGTACTTC
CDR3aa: CSAVPGWGEQYF

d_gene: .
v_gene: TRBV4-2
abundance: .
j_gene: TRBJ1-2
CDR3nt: TGTGCCAGCAGCCAAGTCGGGGACACCTATGGCTACACCTTC
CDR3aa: CASSQVGDTYGYTF

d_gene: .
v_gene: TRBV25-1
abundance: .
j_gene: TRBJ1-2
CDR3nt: TGTGCCAGCAGTGGCCTGGGACGGAATGGCTACACCTTC
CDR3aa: CASSGLGRNGYTF

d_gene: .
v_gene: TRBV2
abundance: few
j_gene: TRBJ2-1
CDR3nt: TGTGCCAGCAGTGACTGGGAGGGGGACTACAATGAGCAGTTCTTC
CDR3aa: CASSDWEGDYNEQFF

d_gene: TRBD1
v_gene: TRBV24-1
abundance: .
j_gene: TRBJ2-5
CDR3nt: TGTGCCACCATGGGACAGGATACGCAAGAGACCCAGTACTTC
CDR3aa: CATMGQDTQETQYF